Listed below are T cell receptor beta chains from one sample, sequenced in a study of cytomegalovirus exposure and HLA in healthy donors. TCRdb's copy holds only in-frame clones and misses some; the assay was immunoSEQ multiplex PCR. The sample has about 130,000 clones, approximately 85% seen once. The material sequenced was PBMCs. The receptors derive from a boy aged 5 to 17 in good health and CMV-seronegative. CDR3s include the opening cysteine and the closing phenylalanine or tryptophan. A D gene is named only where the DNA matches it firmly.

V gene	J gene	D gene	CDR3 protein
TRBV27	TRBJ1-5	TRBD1	CASKPGTGGSNQPQHF
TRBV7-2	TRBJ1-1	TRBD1	CASSLGPGTGHTEAFF
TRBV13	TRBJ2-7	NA	CASSLVLRREQYF
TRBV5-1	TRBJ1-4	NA	CASSSSGAATNEKLFF
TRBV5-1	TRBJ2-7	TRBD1	CASSFGQGCEQYF
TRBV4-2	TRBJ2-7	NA	CASSQAGNYEQYF
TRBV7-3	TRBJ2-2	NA	CASSWQGPGGELFF
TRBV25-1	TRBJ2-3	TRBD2	CASSLGLAGVTDTQYF
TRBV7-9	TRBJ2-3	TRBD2	CASSLISGGFGADTQYF
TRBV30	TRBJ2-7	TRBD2	CALTGAGVYEQYF
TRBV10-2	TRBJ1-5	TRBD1	CASTDRGINQPQHF
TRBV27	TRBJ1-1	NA	CASSSGVGMNTEAFF
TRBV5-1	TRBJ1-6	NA	CASSTQVHSPLHF
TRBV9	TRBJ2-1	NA	CASSATRGEVTNEQFF
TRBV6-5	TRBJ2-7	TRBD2	CASSPWTSGEEQYF
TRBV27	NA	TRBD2	CASSPLRTSGGKYEQYF
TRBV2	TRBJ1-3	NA	CASSVDRNSGNTIYF
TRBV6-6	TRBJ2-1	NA	CASSWAGWDEQFF
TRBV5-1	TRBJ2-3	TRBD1	CASSLGSTGADTQYF
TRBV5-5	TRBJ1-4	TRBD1	CASSLGQGAEKLFF
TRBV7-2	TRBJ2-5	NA	CASSRAGQKQETQYF
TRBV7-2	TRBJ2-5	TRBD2	CASSLSGPQETQYF
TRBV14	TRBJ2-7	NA	CASSQDGRGGFYEQYF
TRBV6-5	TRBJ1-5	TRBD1	CASSPGQVNQPQHF
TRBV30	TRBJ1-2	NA	CAWGRGLRGPVSYGYTF
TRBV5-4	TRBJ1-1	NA	CASSGGGRNTEAFF
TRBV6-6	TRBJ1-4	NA	CASSYQTTNEKLFF
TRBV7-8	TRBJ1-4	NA	CASSPQPVEKLFF
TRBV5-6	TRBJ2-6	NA	CASSREASGANVLTF
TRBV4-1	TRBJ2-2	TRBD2	CASSQESRTSPRGELFF
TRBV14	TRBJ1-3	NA	CASSQVGASGNTIYF
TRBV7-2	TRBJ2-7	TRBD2	CASSLAGTSSYEQYF
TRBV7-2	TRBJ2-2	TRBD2	CASSNGGGGELFF
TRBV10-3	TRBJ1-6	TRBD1	CAISRDRGVSNSPLHF
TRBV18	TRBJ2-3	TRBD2	CASSRMTSGGATDTQYF
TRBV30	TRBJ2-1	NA	CAWSVFTGYYNEQFF
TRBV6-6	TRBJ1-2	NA	CASGAGNYGYTF
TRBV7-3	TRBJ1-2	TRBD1	CASSLTGGSIGQGAIGYTF
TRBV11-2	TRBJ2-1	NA	CASSPPQGAPYNEQFF
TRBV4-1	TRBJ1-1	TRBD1	CASSQDRLVTEAFF
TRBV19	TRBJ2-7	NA	CASSMSSGEQYF
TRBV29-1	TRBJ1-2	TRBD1	CSVAGRDRAVGNYGYTF
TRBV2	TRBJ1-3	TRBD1	CASREDRAGNTIYF
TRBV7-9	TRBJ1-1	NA	CSSSFNRDTEAFF
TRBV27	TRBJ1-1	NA	CASSPQVGRGDTEAFF
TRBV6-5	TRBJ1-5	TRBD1	CASSRQGSNQPQHF
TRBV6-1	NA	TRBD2	CASSGLAGEVYEQYF
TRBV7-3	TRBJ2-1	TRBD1	CASSQDRGEYNEQFF
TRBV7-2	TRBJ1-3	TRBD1	CASSQEMTGGYTGNTIYF
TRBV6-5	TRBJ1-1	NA	CASSSFPWNTEAFF
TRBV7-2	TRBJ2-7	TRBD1	CASSRGQEYEQYF
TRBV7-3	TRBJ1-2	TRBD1	CASSFGTGAGYTF
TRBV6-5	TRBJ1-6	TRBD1	CASSRLQGVASPLHF
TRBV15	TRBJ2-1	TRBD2	CATSRDAGVGEQFF
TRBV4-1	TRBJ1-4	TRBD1	CASSQDVGQGGVKLFF
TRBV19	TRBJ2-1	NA	CASSMIRRQANEQFF
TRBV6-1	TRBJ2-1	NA	CASSAGQYTYNEQFF
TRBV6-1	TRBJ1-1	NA	CASRTDRDTEAFF
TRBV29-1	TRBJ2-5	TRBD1	CSVQTGGPRETQYF
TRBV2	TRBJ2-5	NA	CASTRVREETQYF